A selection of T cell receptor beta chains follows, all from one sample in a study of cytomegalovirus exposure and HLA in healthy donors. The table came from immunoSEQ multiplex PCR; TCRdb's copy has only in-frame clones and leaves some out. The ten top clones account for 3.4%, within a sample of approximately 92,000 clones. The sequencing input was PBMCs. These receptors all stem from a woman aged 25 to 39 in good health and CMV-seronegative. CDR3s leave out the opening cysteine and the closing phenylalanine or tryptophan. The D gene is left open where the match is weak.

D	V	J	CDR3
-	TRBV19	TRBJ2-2	ASSWATGELF
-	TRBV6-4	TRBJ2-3	ASSWTEPNTDTQY
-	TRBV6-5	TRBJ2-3	ASTLPGVDTQY
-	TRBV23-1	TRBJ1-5	ASSQGHPSDQPQH
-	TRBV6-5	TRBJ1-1	ASSIQGWNTEAF
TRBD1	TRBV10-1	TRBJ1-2	ASSESSVRGGLNGYT
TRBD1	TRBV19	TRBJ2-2	ASSIWTGTANTGELF
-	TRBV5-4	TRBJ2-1	ASSSANGDNEQF
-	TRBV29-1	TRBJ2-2	SASQRPSNTGELF
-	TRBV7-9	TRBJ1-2	ASSPTGAGVYGYT
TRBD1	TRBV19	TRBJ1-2	ASSVADRSSRGYT